These T cell receptor beta chains were read from a single sample in a study of post-analysis software for immune sequencing data. TCRdb reprocessed the PCR reads with MiXCR, giving one entry per CDR3 protein. The table includes more than 500,000 distinct CDR3 sequences, roughly 34% detected once. Sequenced input: blood. The receptor set was obtained from a girl aged 2 to 17 with multiple sclerosis. CDR3s include the opening cysteine and the closing phenylalanine or tryptophan. D genes are given only for firm matches. The size of a clone is reported for some rows only, either as once, few or many, or as a class for expanded clones.

TRBJ2-3 TRBV2 - - TGTGCCAGCAGAGGGGTGGACTTCACAGATACGCAGTATTTT CASRGVDFTDTQYF
TRBJ2-1 TRBV7-3 - few TGTGCCAGCAGCTCCTCTCGGCAGACCTACAATGAGCAGTTCTTC CASSSSRQTYNEQFF
TRBJ2-1 TRBV19 TRBD2 - TGTGCCAGTAGTATAGATCCGGCTAGCGGGGGGGCCATCTCCTACAATGAGCAGTTCTTC CASSIDPASGGAISYNEQFF
TRBJ2-5 TRBV11-2 TRBD1 many TGTGCCAGCAGTCCTACAGGGGAAGAGACCCAGTACTTC CASSPTGEETQYF
TRBJ2-4 TRBV27 - - TGTGCCAGCAGGGCAGGGTTTAGCAAAAACATTCAGTACTTC CASRAGFSKNIQYF
TRBJ1-1 TRBV29-1 - few TGCAGCGTTTTTCGGAGGGGTACAATGAACACTGAAGCTTTCTTT CSVFRRGTMNTEAFF
TRBJ2-7 TRBV5-1 TRBD2 - TGCGCCAGCAGTTCCGTAGCGGGACTGGATTCCTACGAGCAGTACTTC CASSSVAGLDSYEQYF
TRBJ2-3 TRBV7-2 TRBD1 - TGTGCCAGCAGCAGACAGGGGGGGGAGGTAGATACGCAGTATTTT CASSRQGGEVDTQYF
TRBJ1-1 TRBV6-2/TRBV6-3 - few TGTGCCAGCAGCACTTGGGTCGGTGAAGCTTTCTTT CASSTWVGEAFF
TRBJ2-1 TRBV28 - - TGTGCCAGCAGTTTTGCTTGGCCCTCCTACAATGAGCAGTTCTTC CASSFAWPSYNEQFF
TRBJ2-1 TRBV3-1 TRBD2 - TGTGCCAGCAGCCTCCCGCTTGGACTAGGGCAGACGAATGAGCAGTTCTTC CASSLPLGLGQTNEQFF
TRBJ1-5 TRBV27 - few TGTGCCAGCAGTTTCAGGGGATTAAATCAGCCCCAGCATTTT CASSFRGLNQPQHF
TRBJ2-1 TRBV14 - few TGTGCCAGCAGCCTGGTAGGGGGTCGATACAATGAGCAGTTCTTC CASSLVGGRYNEQFF
TRBJ2-1 TRBV27 - - TGTGCCAGCAGGACTTTAGGGCCAACCAATGAGCAGTTCTTC CASRTLGPTNEQFF
TRBJ1-1 TRBV12-3/TRBV12-4 - few TGTGCCAGCAGTCTGGGGGAGCTGACTGAAGCTTTCTTT CASSLGELTEAFF
TRBJ1-2 TRBV7-9 - - TGTGCCAGCAAGGAGTCAGAGTATGGCTACACCTTC CASKESEYGYTF
TRBJ1-6 TRBV5-6 - - TGTGCCAGCAGCTTGTCAGATTTAACAGGGAATTCACCCCTCCACTTT CASSLSDLTGNSPLHF
TRBJ2-3 TRBV6-6 - - TGTGCCAGCACCTTACGCCCAGATACGCAGTATTTT CASTLRPDTQYF
TRBJ1-2 TRBV7-9 TRBD1 few TGTGCCAGCAGCCCAGATTGGGACAGGCACTATGGCTACACCTTC CASSPDWDRHYGYTF
TRBJ2-5 TRBV3-1 TRBD2 - TGTGCCAGCAGCAGAAGACTAGCGGGGGGGAACTTTCAAGAGACCCAGTACTTC CASSRRLAGGNFQETQYF
TRBJ1-4 TRBV5-6 - - TGTGCCAGCAGCTTCAGAACAACTAATGAAAAACTGTTTTTT CASSFRTTNEKLFF
TRBJ2-1 TRBV20-1 TRBD2 - TGCAGTGCTAGGATCGCGCGGGGGGGCCGAAATGAGCAGTTCTTC CSARIARGGRNEQFF
TRBJ2-6 TRBV11-3 TRBD2 - TGTGCCAGCAGCGGTAGCGGGGGCTCTGGGGCCAACGTCCGGACTTTC CASSGSGGSGANVRTF
TRBJ2-5 TRBV6-5 - few TGTGCCAGCAAAGGGCTGTTGGAGACCCAGTACTTC CASKGLLETQYF
TRBJ2-1 TRBV9 TRBD1 - TGTGCCAGCAGCGTGGAAACCGGACAGGTGCCCAACAATGAGCAGTTCTTC CASSVETGQVPNNEQFF
TRBJ2-3 TRBV4-2 TRBD2 - TGTGCCAGCAGGGGAGGGCGCACAGATACGCAGTATTTT CASRGGRTDTQYF
TRBJ2-7 TRBV24-1 TRBD2 - TGTGCCACCAGTGACCGTAGCGGGGCGACCTACGAGCAGTACTTC CATSDRSGATYEQYF
TRBJ1-2 TRBV11-2 - few TGTGCCAGCAGCCCCGCGCCGAACTATGGCTACACCTTC CASSPAPNYGYTF
TRBJ1-1 TRBV20-1 - - TGCAGTGCTAGACCTACGGGGGCAAATATGAACACTGAAGCTTTCTTT CSARPTGANMNTEAFF
TRBJ2-1 TRBV6-5 - - TGTGCCAGCAGTCCCCGGAACAGTCTGCCATACAATGAGCAGTTCTTC CASSPRNSLPYNEQFF
TRBJ1-2 TRBV15 TRBD1 few TGTGCCACCAGCAGAGATCAGGGGGCTGGCTACACCTTC CATSRDQGAGYTF
TRBJ1-6 TRBV5-1 - - TGCGCCAGCAGCTTGGGAGTGGGGGGCGCGAATTCACCCCTCCACTTT CASSLGVGGANSPLHF
TRBJ2-3 TRBV12-5 - - TGTGCTAGTGGTTTCCCGGGTCCCACAGATACGCAGTATTTT CASGFPGPTDTQYF
TRBJ1-2 TRBV28 - few TGTGCCAGCAGTCAAACCTTGGCGGACTTTTTATATGGCTACACCTTC CASSQTLADFLYGYTF
TRBJ2-7 TRBV6-5 TRBD1 - TGTGCCAGCAGTTTCATTGCCGGGACAGTTTCCAACGAGCAGTACTTC CASSFIAGTVSNEQYF
TRBJ2-1 TRBV20-1 TRBD1 few TGCAGTGCTAGCTTAGGGGGCGATGAGCAGTTCTTC CSASLGGDEQFF
TRBJ2-7 TRBV7-3 - few TGTGCCAGCAGCTTGGGAGTCGGGCTCTACGAGCAGTACTTC CASSLGVGLYEQYF
TRBJ2-3 TRBV20-1 TRBD2 - TGCAGTGCTAGAGCCCCTGGGCTAGCGGCAGATACGCAGTATTTT CSARAPGLAADTQYF
TRBJ1-1 TRBV3-1 - - TGTGCCAGCAGCCTTAAGAATGAAGCTTTCTTT CASSLKNEAFF
TRBJ2-7 TRBV4-1 - few TGCGCCAGCAGCCAAGACAGGGAGGCCTACGAGCAGTACTTC CASSQDREAYEQYF
TRBJ2-5 TRBV6-5 - many TGTGCCAGCAGTTACGATATAGCGGAACAAGAGACCCAGTACTTC CASSYDIAEQETQYF
TRBJ2-5 TRBV20-1 - few TGCAGTGCAACCGGGACCGCCGAAGAGACCCAGTACTTC CSATGTAEETQYF
TRBJ2-5 TRBV7-9 - many TGTGCCAGCAGCTCAGTCAGGGAAGGAGAGACCCAGTACTTC CASSSVREGETQYF
TRBJ2-7 TRBV29-1 - - TGCAGCGTTGTAAGTGCGGGGTATCCCTACGAGCAGTACTTC CSVVSAGYPYEQYF